A selection of T cell receptor beta chains follows, all from one sample in a study of graft-versus-host responses after intestinal transplantation. Sequenced by immunoSEQ multiplex PCR; TCRdb stores in-frame clones only, minus some. This table has over 100,000 clones, 85% to 95% appearing once. Antigen specificity for these receptors is unknown. The specimen comprised unstimulated CD8+ T cells sorted from spleen or lymph node cells, sampled before intestinal transplant. The receptors were gathered from a human donor who received an intestinal transplant. The CDR3 runs from the conserved cysteine through the conserved F or W. D genes are given only for firm matches. Only part of the rows carry a size: once, few, many, or a class if the clone is expanded.

j_gene: TRBJ1-1; abundance: .; d_gene: .; v_gene: TRBV18; CDR3nt: TGTGCCAGCTCACCAAGGTTCAGCAGCCCGAACACTGAAGCTTTCTTT; CDR3aa: CASSPRFSSPNTEAFF
j_gene: TRBJ1-5; abundance: .; d_gene: TRBD1; v_gene: TRBV29-1; CDR3nt: TGCAGCGTAGGCACAGGGGCGGGTCAGCCCCAGCATTTT; CDR3aa: CSVGTGAGQPQHF
j_gene: TRBJ2-3; abundance: once; d_gene: .; v_gene: TRBV6-1; CDR3nt: TGTGCCAGCAGTGAAACAGGGATAGGAGATACGCAGTATTTT; CDR3aa: CASSETGIGDTQYF
j_gene: TRBJ2-7; abundance: .; d_gene: .; v_gene: TRBV5-6; CDR3nt: TGTGCCAGCAGCTTGGTTCGGGACCGTGGCGAGCAGTACTTC; CDR3aa: CASSLVRDRGEQYF
j_gene: TRBJ2-1; abundance: .; d_gene: .; v_gene: TRBV7-6; CDR3nt: TGTGCCAGCAGCCGAGGTTGGGATGAGCAGTTCTTC; CDR3aa: CASSRGWDEQFF
j_gene: TRBJ1-3; abundance: .; d_gene: .; v_gene: TRBV7-8; CDR3nt: TGTGCCAGCAGCTTAGGCAGGGGCTCTGGAAACACCATATATTTT; CDR3aa: CASSLGRGSGNTIYF
j_gene: TRBJ2-7; abundance: .; d_gene: .; v_gene: TRBV11-2; CDR3nt: TGTGCCAGCAGCCCCCACCCGAGGTCCTGCGAGCAGTACTTC; CDR3aa: CASSPHPRSCEQYF
j_gene: TRBJ2-7; abundance: .; d_gene: .; v_gene: TRBV18; CDR3nt: TGTGCCAGCTCAGAGGGAGCGGGCTCCTACGAGCAGTACTTC; CDR3aa: CASSEGAGSYEQYF
j_gene: TRBJ2-4; abundance: .; d_gene: TRBD2; v_gene: TRBV27; CDR3nt: TGTGCCAGCAGTTTCATGGGGAGGGGCTCAACCATTCAGTACTTC; CDR3aa: CASSFMGRGSTIQYF
j_gene: TRBJ2-1; abundance: once; d_gene: .; v_gene: TRBV28; CDR3nt: TGTGCCAGCAGGAACAATGAGCAGTTCTTC; CDR3aa: CASRNNEQFF
j_gene: TRBJ2-6; abundance: .; d_gene: TRBD2; v_gene: TRBV5-6; CDR3nt: TGTGCCAGCAGCTTGGAAGGACTAGCGGTCTCTGGGGCCAACGTCCTGACTTTC; CDR3aa: CASSLEGLAVSGANVLTF
j_gene: TRBJ2-3; abundance: .; d_gene: .; v_gene: TRBV9; CDR3nt: TGTGCCAGCAGCGCCGACCTCCTAGATACGCAGTATTTT; CDR3aa: CASSADLLDTQYF
j_gene: TRBJ2-3; abundance: .; d_gene: .; v_gene: TRBV4-1; CDR3nt: TGCGCCAGCAGCCAAGAGGGAGTAGCCGGAGGAGATACGCAGTATTTT; CDR3aa: CASSQEGVAGGDTQYF
j_gene: TRBJ2-3; abundance: .; d_gene: .; v_gene: TRBV18; CDR3nt: TGTGCCAGCTCACCACCGTCAGCCCAGTACACAGATACGCAGTATTTT; CDR3aa: CASSPPSAQYTDTQYF
j_gene: TRBJ2-3; abundance: .; d_gene: TRBD1; v_gene: TRBV28; CDR3nt: TGTGCCAGCAGCCCCGGGACAGGGTACACAGATACGCAGTATTTT; CDR3aa: CASSPGTGYTDTQYF
j_gene: TRBJ2-1; abundance: .; d_gene: TRBD2; v_gene: TRBV2; CDR3nt: TGTGCCAGCAGCGGACTAGCGGATTACAATGAGCAGTTCTTC; CDR3aa: CASSGLADYNEQFF
j_gene: TRBJ1-3; abundance: few; d_gene: .; v_gene: TRBV14; CDR3nt: TGTGCCAGCAGGGAACCTGGAAACACCATATATTTT; CDR3aa: CASREPGNTIYF
j_gene: TRBJ2-3; abundance: .; d_gene: TRBD2; v_gene: TRBV14; CDR3nt: TGTGCCAGCAGCCAAAGTGGGGGGTGGACTAGCGTCGGCACAGATACGCAGTATTTT; CDR3aa: CASSQSGGWTSVGTDTQYF
j_gene: TRBJ1-1; abundance: .; d_gene: TRBD1; v_gene: TRBV15; CDR3nt: TGTGCCACCGATTCGGCACAGGGGGCCACTGAAGCTTTCTTT; CDR3aa: CATDSAQGATEAFF
j_gene: TRBJ1-1; abundance: .; d_gene: .; v_gene: TRBV5-1; CDR3nt: TGCGCCAGCAGCCCGGGGGATGAAGCTTTCTTT; CDR3aa: CASSPGDEAFF
j_gene: TRBJ2-1; abundance: once; d_gene: TRBD2; v_gene: TRBV6-1; CDR3nt: TGTGCCAGCAGTCCCAGCGGGAGCGCCTACAATGAGCAGTTCTTC; CDR3aa: CASSPSGSAYNEQFF
j_gene: TRBJ2-3; abundance: .; d_gene: TRBD2; v_gene: TRBV10-2; CDR3nt: TGCGCCAGCAGTGAGTCGAGGACTAGCGGGACATCCACAGATACGCAGTATTTT; CDR3aa: CASSESRTSGTSTDTQYF
j_gene: TRBJ2-7; abundance: .; d_gene: .; v_gene: TRBV13; CDR3nt: TGTGCCAGCAGCTTAAAAAGGGGTATGTTGTGGGACGAGCAGTACTTC; CDR3aa: CASSLKRGMLWDEQYF
j_gene: TRBJ2-7; abundance: .; d_gene: .; v_gene: TRBV2; CDR3nt: TGTGCCAGCGAGGGGGGTTACGAGCAGTACTTC; CDR3aa: CASEGGYEQYF
j_gene: TRBJ1-2; abundance: few; d_gene: .; v_gene: TRBV6-6; CDR3nt: TGTGCCAGCAGTCGGCCTGAGGGGAGGGATGGCTACACCTTC; CDR3aa: CASSRPEGRDGYTF
j_gene: TRBJ2-1; abundance: .; d_gene: TRBD1; v_gene: TRBV25-1; CDR3nt: TGTGCCAGCAGTGATCCCCCCACAGGGGGCTCCTACAATGAGCAGTTCTTC; CDR3aa: CASSDPPTGGSYNEQFF
j_gene: TRBJ2-2; abundance: .; d_gene: TRBD2; v_gene: TRBV30; CDR3nt: TGTGCCTGGTTCTTAGCGGGAGGGCCTGACACCGGGGAGCTGTTTTTT; CDR3aa: CAWFLAGGPDTGELFF
j_gene: TRBJ1-4; abundance: .; d_gene: TRBD1; v_gene: TRBV7-6; CDR3nt: TGTGCCACCAAAACAGGGGACCTCGCAACTAATGAAAAACTGTTTTTT; CDR3aa: CATKTGDLATNEKLFF
j_gene: TRBJ2-1; abundance: .; d_gene: .; v_gene: TRBV5-1; CDR3nt: TGCGCCAGCAGCTTGGCCTTATCGGGACACTACAATGAGCAGTTCTTC; CDR3aa: CASSLALSGHYNEQFF
j_gene: TRBJ1-1; abundance: .; d_gene: TRBD1; v_gene: TRBV6-1; CDR3nt: TGTGCCAGCAGTGAGGACAGGGAGAACACTGAAGCTTTCTTT; CDR3aa: CASSEDRENTEAFF
j_gene: TRBJ1-2; abundance: once; d_gene: TRBD1; v_gene: TRBV13; CDR3nt: TGTGCCAGCAGCCTCGGACAGGGGGGATCTCGCTATGGCTACACCTTC; CDR3aa: CASSLGQGGSRYGYTF
j_gene: TRBJ2-7; abundance: .; d_gene: .; v_gene: TRBV5-8; CDR3nt: TGTGCCAGCAGCTTGGGCGGCAGGCCTACCTACGAGCAGTACTTC; CDR3aa: CASSLGGRPTYEQYF
j_gene: TRBJ2-1; abundance: .; d_gene: TRBD2; v_gene: TRBV2; CDR3nt: TGTGCCCTGAGGGGAGGGGATCCGAGCTCCTACAATGAGCAGTTCTTC; CDR3aa: CALRGGDPSSYNEQFF
j_gene: TRBJ2-7; abundance: .; d_gene: .; v_gene: TRBV29-1; CDR3nt: TGCAGCGTTGATGTTGTTCGTTTAGGGGGAGAGGCCTCCTACGAGCAGTACTTC; CDR3aa: CSVDVVRLGGEASYEQYF
j_gene: TRBJ2-1; abundance: .; d_gene: TRBD2; v_gene: TRBV7-8; CDR3nt: TGTGCCAGCAGCTTCCCGGGGGGGGGTACCTACAATGAGCAGTTCTTC; CDR3aa: CASSFPGGGTYNEQFF
j_gene: TRBJ2-5; abundance: once; d_gene: .; v_gene: TRBV4-1; CDR3nt: TGCGCCAGCAGCCAGGTTCTGTGGGAGACCCAGTACTTC; CDR3aa: CASSQVLWETQYF
j_gene: TRBJ1-5; abundance: .; d_gene: .; v_gene: TRBV27; CDR3nt: TGTGCCAGCAGTTTATTTTACAGGGCGAGCAATCAGCCCCAGCATTTT; CDR3aa: CASSLFYRASNQPQHF